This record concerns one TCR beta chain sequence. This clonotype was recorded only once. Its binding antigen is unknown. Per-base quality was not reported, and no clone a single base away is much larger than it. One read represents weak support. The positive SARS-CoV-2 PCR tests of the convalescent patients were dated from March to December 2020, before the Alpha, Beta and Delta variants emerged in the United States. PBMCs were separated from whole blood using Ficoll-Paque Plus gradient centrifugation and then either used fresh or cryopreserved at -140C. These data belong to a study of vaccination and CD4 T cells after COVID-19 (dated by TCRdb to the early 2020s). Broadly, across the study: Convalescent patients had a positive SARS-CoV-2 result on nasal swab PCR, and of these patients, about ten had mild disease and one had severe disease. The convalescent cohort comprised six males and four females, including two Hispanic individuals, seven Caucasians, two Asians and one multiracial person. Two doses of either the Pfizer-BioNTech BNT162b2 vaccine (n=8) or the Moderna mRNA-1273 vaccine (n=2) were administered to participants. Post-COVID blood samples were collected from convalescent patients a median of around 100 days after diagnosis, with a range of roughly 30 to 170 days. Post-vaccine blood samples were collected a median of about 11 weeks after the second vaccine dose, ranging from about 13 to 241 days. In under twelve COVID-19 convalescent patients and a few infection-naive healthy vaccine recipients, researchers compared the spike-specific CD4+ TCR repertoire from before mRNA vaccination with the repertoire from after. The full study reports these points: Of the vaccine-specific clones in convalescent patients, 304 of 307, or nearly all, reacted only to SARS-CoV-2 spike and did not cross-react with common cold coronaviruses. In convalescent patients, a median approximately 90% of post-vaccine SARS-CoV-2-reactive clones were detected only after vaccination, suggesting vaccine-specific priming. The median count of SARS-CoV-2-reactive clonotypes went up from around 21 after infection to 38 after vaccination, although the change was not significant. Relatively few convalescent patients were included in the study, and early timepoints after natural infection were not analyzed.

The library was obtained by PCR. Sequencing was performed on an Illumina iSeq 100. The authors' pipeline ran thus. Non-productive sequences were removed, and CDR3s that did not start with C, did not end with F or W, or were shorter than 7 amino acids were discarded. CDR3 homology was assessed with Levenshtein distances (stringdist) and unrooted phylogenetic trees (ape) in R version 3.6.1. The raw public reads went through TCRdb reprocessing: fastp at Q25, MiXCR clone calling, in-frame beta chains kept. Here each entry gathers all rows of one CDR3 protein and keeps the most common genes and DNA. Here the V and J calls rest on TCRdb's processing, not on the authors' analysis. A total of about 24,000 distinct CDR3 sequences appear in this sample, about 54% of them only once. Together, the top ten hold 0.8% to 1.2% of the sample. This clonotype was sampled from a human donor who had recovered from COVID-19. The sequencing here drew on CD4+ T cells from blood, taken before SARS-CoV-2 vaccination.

At the DNA level, the sequence is TGTGCCAGCAGCTTGTTAGCGGGAGGCCCCGGGGAGCTGTTTTTT. Protein translation: CASSLLAGGPGELFF. The chain is encoded by TRBV5-4 joined to TRBJ2-2; 10 bases in between match TRBD2. Reading the germline V gene (reference sequence) gives CDR1 SGHNT and CDR2 YYREEE. Spanning cysteine to phenylalanine, the CDR3 consists of 15 amino acids. Kept here is only the CDR3 DNA, which spans 45 bases and is read in frame from base 1. V lost 1 base and J lost 6 bases, and the count of bases not matched to a germline gene is 3.